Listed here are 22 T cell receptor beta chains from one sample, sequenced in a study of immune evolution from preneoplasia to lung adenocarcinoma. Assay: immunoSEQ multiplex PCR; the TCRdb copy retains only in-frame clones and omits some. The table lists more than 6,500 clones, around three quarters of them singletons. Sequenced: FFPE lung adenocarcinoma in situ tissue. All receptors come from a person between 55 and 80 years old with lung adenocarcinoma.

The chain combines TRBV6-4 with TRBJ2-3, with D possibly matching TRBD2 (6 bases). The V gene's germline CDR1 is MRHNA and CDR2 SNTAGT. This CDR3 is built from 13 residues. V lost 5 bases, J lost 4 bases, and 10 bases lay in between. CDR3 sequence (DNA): TGTGCCAGCAGTAGGACGGGGGCAGATACGCAGTATTTT. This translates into CASSRTGADTQYF.

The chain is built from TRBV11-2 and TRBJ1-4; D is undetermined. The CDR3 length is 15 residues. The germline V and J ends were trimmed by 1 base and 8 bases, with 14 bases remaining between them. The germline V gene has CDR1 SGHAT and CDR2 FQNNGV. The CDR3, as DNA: TGTGCCAGCAGCTTAGGATTGCTCGTCGGGGAAAAACTGTTTTTT. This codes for CASSLGLLVGEKLFF.

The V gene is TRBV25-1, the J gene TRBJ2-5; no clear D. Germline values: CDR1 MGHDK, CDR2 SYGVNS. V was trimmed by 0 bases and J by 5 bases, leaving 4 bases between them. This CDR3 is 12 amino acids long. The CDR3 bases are TGTGCCAGCAGTGAATATTGGGAGACCCAGTACTTC. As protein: CASSEYWETQYF.

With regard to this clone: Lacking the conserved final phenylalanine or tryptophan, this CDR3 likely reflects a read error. CDR3 in DNA: TGTGCCTGGAGTGCAGGGGTATATGGCTACACCCTC. Protein: CAWSAGVYGYTL. The V call is TRBV30, the J call TRBJ1-2, with a tentative D call TRBD1 (6 bases). Germline V gene lookup returns CDR1 GTSNPN and CDR2 SVGIG (reference sequence). The CDR3 has 12 residues. The V and J ends lost 1 base and 5 bases respectively, with 8 bases between them.

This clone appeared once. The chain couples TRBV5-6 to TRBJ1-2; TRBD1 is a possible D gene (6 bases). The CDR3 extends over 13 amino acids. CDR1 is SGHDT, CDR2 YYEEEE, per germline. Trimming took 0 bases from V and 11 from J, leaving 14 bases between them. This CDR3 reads CASSLGTARAYTF. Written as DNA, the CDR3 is TGTGCCAGCAGCTTGGGGACAGCCCGGGCGTACACCTTC.

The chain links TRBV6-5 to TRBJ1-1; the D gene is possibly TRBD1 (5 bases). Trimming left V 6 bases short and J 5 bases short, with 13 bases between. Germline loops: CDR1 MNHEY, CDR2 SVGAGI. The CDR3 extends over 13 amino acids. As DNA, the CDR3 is TGTGCCAGCAGCCGCTCCGGGGGAACTGAAGCTTTCTTT. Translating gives CASSRSGGTEAFF.

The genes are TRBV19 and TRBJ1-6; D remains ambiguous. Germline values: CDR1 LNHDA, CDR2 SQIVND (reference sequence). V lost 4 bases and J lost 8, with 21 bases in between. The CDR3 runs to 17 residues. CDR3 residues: CASSTYSPLAGYSPLHF. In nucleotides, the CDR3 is TGTGCCAGTAGTACCTATAGCCCCCTTGCGGGCTATTCACCCCTCCACTTT.

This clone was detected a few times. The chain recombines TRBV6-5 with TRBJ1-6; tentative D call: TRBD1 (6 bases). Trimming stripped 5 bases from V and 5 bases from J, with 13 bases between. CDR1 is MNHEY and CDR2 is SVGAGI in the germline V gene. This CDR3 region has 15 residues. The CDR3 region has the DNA TGTGCCAGCAGTCGTACTAGGGGGAATAATTCACCCCTCCACTTT. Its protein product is CASSRTRGNNSPLHF.

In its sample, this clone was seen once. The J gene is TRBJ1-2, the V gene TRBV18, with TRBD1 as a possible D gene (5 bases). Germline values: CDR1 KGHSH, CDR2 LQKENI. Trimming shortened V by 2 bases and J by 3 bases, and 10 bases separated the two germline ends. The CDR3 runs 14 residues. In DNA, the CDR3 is TGTGCCAGCTCACCAGAGACAGACCACTATGGCTACACCTTC. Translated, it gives CASSPETDHYGYTF.

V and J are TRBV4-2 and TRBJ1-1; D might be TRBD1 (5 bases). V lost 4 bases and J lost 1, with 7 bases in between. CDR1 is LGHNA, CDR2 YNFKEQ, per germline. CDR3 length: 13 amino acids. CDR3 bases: TGTGCCAGCAGCCGGGGGGGGAACACTGAAGCTTTCTTT. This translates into CASSRGGNTEAFF.

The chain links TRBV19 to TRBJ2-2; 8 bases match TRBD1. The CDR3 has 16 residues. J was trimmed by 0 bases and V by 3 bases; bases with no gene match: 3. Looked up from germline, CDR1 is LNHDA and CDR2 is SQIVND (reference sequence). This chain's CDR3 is CASSIIRGPNTGELFF. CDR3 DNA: TGTGCCAGTAGTATTATCAGGGGGCCGAACACCGGGGAGCTGTTTTTT.

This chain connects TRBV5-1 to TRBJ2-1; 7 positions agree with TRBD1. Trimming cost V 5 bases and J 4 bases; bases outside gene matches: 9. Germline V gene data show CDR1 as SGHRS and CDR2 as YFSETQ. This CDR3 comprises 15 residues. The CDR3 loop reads CASRLNRGQYNEQFF. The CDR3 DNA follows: TGCGCCAGCAGATTGAACAGGGGACAGTACAATGAGCAGTTCTTC.

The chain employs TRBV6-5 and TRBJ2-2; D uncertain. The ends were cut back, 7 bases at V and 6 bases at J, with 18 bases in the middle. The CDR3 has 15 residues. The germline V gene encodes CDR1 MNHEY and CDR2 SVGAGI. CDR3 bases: TGTGCCAGCAACCCCCGGGCCAGCCCGGCCGGGGAGCTGTTTTTT. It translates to CASNPRASPAGELFF.

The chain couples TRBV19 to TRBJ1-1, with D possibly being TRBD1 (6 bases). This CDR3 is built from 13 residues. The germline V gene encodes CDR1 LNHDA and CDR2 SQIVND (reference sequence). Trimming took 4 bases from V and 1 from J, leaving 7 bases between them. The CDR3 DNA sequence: TGTGCCAGTAGTAGACAGGCGAACACTGAAGCTTTCTTT. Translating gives CASSRQANTEAFF.

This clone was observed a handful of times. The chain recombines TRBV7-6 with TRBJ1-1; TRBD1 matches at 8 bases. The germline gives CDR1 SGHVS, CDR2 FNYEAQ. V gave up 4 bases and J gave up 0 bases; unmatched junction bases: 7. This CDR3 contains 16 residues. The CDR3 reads CASSYGQGGMNTEAFF. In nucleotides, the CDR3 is TGTGCCAGCAGCTACGGACAGGGAGGAATGAACACTGAAGCTTTCTTT.

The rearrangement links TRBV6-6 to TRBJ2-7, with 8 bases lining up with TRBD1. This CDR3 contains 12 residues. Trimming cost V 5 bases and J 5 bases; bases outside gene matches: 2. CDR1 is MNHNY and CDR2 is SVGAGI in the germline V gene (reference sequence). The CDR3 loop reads CASSLTGDEQYF. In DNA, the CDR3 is TGTGCCAGCAGTCTGACAGGGGACGAGCAGTACTTC.

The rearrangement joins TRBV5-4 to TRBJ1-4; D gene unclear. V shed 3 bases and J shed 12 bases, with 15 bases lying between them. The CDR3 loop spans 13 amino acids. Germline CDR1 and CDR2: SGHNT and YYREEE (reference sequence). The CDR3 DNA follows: TGTGCCAGCAGCTGGACCCCAAACGGGGAACTGTTTTTT. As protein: CASSWTPNGELFF.

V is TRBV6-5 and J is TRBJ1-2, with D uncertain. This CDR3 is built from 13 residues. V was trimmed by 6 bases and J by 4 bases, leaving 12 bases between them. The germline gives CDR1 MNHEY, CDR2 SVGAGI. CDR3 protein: CASSPGGTYGYTF. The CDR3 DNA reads TGTGCCAGCAGCCCGGGTGGCACCTATGGCTACACCTTC.

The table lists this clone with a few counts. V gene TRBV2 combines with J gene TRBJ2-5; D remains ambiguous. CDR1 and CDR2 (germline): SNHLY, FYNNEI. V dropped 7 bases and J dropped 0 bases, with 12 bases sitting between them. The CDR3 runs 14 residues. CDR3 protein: CASIRGRDQETQYF. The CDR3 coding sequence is TGTGCCAGCATTCGTGGTAGGGACCAAGAGACCCAGTACTTC.

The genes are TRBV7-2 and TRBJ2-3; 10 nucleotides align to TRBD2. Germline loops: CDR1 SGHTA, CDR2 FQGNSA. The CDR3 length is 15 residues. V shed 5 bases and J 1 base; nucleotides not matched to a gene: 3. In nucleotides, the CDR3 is TGTGCCAGCAGCGCCACTAGCGGGGGCACAGATACGCAGTATTTT. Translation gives CASSATSGGTDTQYF. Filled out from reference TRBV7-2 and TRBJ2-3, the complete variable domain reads GAGVSQSPSNKVTEKGKDVELRCDPISGHTALYWYRQSLGQGLEFLIYFQGNSAPDKSGLPSDRFSAERTGGSVSTLTIQRTQQEDSAVYLCASSATSGGTDTQYFGPGTRLTVL.

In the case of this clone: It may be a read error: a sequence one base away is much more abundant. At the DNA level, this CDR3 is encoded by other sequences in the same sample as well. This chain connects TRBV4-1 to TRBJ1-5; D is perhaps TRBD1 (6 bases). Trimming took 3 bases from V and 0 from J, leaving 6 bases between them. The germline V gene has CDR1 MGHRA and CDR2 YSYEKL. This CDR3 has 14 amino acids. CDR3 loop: CASSQDSSNQPQHF. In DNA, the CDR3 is TGCGCCAGCAGCCAGGACAGTAGCAATCAGCCCCAGCATTTT.

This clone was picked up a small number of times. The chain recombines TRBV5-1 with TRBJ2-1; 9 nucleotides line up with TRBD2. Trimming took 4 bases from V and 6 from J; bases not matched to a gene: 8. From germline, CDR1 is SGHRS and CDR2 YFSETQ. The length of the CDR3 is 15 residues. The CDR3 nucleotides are TGCGCCAGCAGCCTGGACCCTAGCGGGGCCAATGAGCAGTTCTTC. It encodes CASSLDPSGANEQFF.